The sequence of this T cell receptor (beta chain) was determined in a study of cytomegalovirus exposure and HLA in healthy donors. Study results and caveats: Later analysis identified several of the most significant clusters that appeared linked to common viral pathogens. The investigators catalogued 164 TCR beta chains as cytomegalovirus-associated.

The CDR3 has 18 residues. Germline CDR1 KGHSH, CDR2 LQKENI. Deletions cut 0 bases from V and 2 bases from J, with 18 bases between. Primers included in the PCR were 60 Vbeta and 13 Jbeta primers. This table comes from immunoSEQ multiplex PCR, and its TCRdb copy is limited to in-frame clones, with some not included. The profile covers over 150,000 clones, with roughly four fifths appearing a single time and around 4.8% taken by the ten largest. Worth noting for this clone: No antigen is known for it.

This receptor was identified in a young man in good health and CMV-seronegative. The sequenced material came from PBMCs. This chain uses TRBV18 with TRBJ2-3; D may be TRBD1 (8 bases). The CDR3: CASSPPFGQGLFTDTQYF. CDR3 nucleotide sequence: TGTGCCAGCTCACCACCTTTCGGACAGGGACTATTCACAGATACGCAGTATTTT.